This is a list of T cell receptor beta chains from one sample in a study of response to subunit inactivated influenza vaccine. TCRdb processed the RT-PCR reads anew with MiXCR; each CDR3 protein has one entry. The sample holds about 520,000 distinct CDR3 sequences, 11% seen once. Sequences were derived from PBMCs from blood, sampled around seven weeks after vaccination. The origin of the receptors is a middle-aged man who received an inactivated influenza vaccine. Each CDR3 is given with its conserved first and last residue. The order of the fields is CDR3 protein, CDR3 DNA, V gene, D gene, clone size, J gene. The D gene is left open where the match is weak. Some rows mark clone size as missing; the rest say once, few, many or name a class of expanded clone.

cdr3_aa: CASNRDLYSYNEQFF
cdr3_nt: TGCGCCAGCAACCGGGACTTGTACTCCTACAATGAGCAGTTCTTC
v_call: TRBV5-1
d_call: .
clone_size: few
j_call: TRBJ2-1

cdr3_aa: CASSDLGGQFYNEQFF
cdr3_nt: TGTGCCAGCAGTGACCTTGGGGGGCAGTTCTACAATGAGCAGTTCTTC
v_call: TRBV6-1
d_call: .
clone_size: many
j_call: TRBJ2-1

cdr3_aa: CASSLMGNGELFF
cdr3_nt: TGTGCCAGCAGCTTAATGGGGAACGGGGAGCTGTTTTTT
v_call: TRBV7-3
d_call: .
clone_size: .
j_call: TRBJ2-2

cdr3_aa: CASSARDRRDEQYF
cdr3_nt: TGTGCCAGCAGCGCCCGGGACAGGAGGGACGAGCAGTACTTC
v_call: TRBV3-1
d_call: TRBD1
clone_size: .
j_call: TRBJ2-7

cdr3_aa: CASSSQGSNSPLHF
cdr3_nt: TGCGCCAGCAGCTCACAGGGGAGTAATTCACCCCTCCACTTT
v_call: TRBV5-1
d_call: TRBD1
clone_size: many
j_call: TRBJ1-6

cdr3_aa: CASSYSSRGVGNQPQHF
cdr3_nt: TGTGCCAGCAGTTACTCGAGCCGGGGGGTTGGGAATCAGCCCCAGCATTTT
v_call: TRBV6-5
d_call: .
clone_size: few
j_call: TRBJ1-5

cdr3_aa: CAIGDPIYEQYF
cdr3_nt: TGTGCCATCGGGGACCCAATCTACGAGCAGTACTTC
v_call: TRBV10-3
d_call: .
clone_size: many
j_call: TRBJ2-7

cdr3_aa: CASSLNSVVTQYF
cdr3_nt: TGTGCCAGCAGCTTAAACTCGGTGGTGACCCAGTACTTC
v_call: TRBV7-2
d_call: .
clone_size: few
j_call: TRBJ2-5

cdr3_aa: CASSQSTSSYEQYF
cdr3_nt: TGCGCCAGCAGCCAATCAACGAGCTCCTACGAGCAGTACTTC
v_call: TRBV4-3
d_call: .
clone_size: few
j_call: TRBJ2-7

cdr3_aa: CAWRQGISYEQYF
cdr3_nt: TGTGCCTGGCGTCAGGGTATTTCCTACGAGCAGTACTTC
v_call: TRBV30
d_call: .
clone_size: few
j_call: TRBJ2-7

cdr3_aa: CASSLLASSYEQYF
cdr3_nt: TGTGCCAGCAGCCTACTAGCGTCCTCCTACGAGCAGTACTTC
v_call: TRBV6-2/TRBV6-3
d_call: TRBD2
clone_size: few
j_call: TRBJ2-7

cdr3_aa: CSVDQTGPNYGYTF
cdr3_nt: TGCAGCGTCGACCAAACAGGGCCAAACTATGGCTACACCTTC
v_call: TRBV29-1
d_call: .
clone_size: many
j_call: TRBJ1-2

cdr3_aa: CASSENGGTYNEQFF
cdr3_nt: TGTGCCAGCAGTGAAAACGGGGGTACCTACAATGAGCAGTTCTTC
v_call: TRBV2
d_call: .
clone_size: .
j_call: TRBJ2-1

cdr3_aa: CASSFKETAGIGANVLTF
cdr3_nt: TGTGCCAGCAGCTTCAAGGAGACTGCGGGGATTGGGGCCAACGTCCTGACTTTC
v_call: TRBV5-6
d_call: .
clone_size: many
j_call: TRBJ2-6

cdr3_aa: CATSRGWGQGHYGYTF
cdr3_nt: TGTGCCACCAGCAGAGGTTGGGGACAGGGACACTATGGCTACACCTTC
v_call: TRBV15
d_call: TRBD1
clone_size: few
j_call: TRBJ1-2

cdr3_aa: CASSKQGVVSYEQYF
cdr3_nt: TGTGCCAGCAGCAAACAGGGCGTCGTCTCCTACGAGCAGTACTTC
v_call: TRBV2
d_call: .
clone_size: few
j_call: TRBJ2-7

cdr3_aa: CASSLAKNIQYF
cdr3_nt: TGTGCCAGCAGCTTAGCCAAAAACATTCAGTACTTC
v_call: TRBV7-2
d_call: .
clone_size: many
j_call: TRBJ2-4

cdr3_aa: CASSFVGDEQYF
cdr3_nt: TGTGCCAGCAGTTTCGTAGGGGACGAGCAGTACTTC
v_call: TRBV12-3/TRBV12-4
d_call: .
clone_size: few
j_call: TRBJ2-7

cdr3_aa: CASSPPARFLSGANVLTF
cdr3_nt: TGTGCCAGCTCACCACCAGCAAGATTCCTCTCTGGGGCCAACGTCCTGACTTTC
v_call: TRBV18
d_call: .
clone_size: few
j_call: TRBJ2-6

cdr3_aa: CASSLLMEGSEQYF
cdr3_nt: TGTGCCAGCAGCCTCCTCATGGAGGGGAGCGAGCAGTACTTC
v_call: TRBV3-1
d_call: .
clone_size: few
j_call: TRBJ2-7

cdr3_aa: CSAPGAPKGANYEQYF
cdr3_nt: TGCAGTGCCCCAGGGGCCCCGAAAGGGGCAAACTACGAGCAGTACTTC
v_call: TRBV20-1
d_call: .
clone_size: few
j_call: TRBJ2-7

cdr3_aa: CSARAGHKGNEQFF
cdr3_nt: TGCAGTGCTAGGGCGGGACATAAGGGGAATGAGCAGTTCTTC
v_call: TRBV20-1
d_call: .
clone_size: few
j_call: TRBJ2-1

cdr3_aa: CASSRQGYYNPSTDTQYF
cdr3_nt: TGTGCCAGCAGCAGACAGGGCTACTACAATCCTAGCACAGATACGCAGTATTTT
v_call: TRBV11-2
d_call: TRBD1
clone_size: .
j_call: TRBJ2-3

cdr3_aa: CASSSSGLGPYEQYF
cdr3_nt: TGTGCCAGTAGTTCGTCAGGGTTGGGGCCCTACGAGCAGTACTTC
v_call: TRBV19
d_call: .
clone_size: .
j_call: TRBJ2-7

cdr3_aa: CSVGWGGGEKLFF
cdr3_nt: TGCAGCGTTGGATGGGGGGGAGGTGAAAAACTGTTTTTT
v_call: TRBV29-1
d_call: .
clone_size: .
j_call: TRBJ1-4

cdr3_aa: CASSVDGNYGYTF
cdr3_nt: TGTGCCAGCAGTGTGGACGGGAACTATGGCTACACCTTC
v_call: TRBV2
d_call: .
clone_size: .
j_call: TRBJ1-2

cdr3_aa: CASSFGLAGGTEELFF
cdr3_nt: TGTGCCAGCAGTTTTGGTCTAGCGGGGGGTACCGAGGAGCTGTTTTTT
v_call: TRBV12-3/TRBV12-4
d_call: TRBD2
clone_size: few
j_call: TRBJ2-2

cdr3_aa: CSARKSGTLFTGNYGYTF
cdr3_nt: TGCAGTGCCCGCAAGTCCGGGACACTATTCACCGGCAACTATGGCTACACCTTC
v_call: TRBV20-1
d_call: .
clone_size: few
j_call: TRBJ1-2

cdr3_aa: CASSFASHGTRTYNEQFF
cdr3_nt: TGTGCCAGCAGCTTCGCCTCACATGGGACGCGGACCTACAATGAGCAGTTCTTC
v_call: TRBV5-5
d_call: .
clone_size: .
j_call: TRBJ2-1

cdr3_aa: CASSQDFHYNEQFF
cdr3_nt: TGCGCCAGCAGCCAAGATTTCCATTACAATGAGCAGTTCTTC
v_call: TRBV4-3
d_call: .
clone_size: .
j_call: TRBJ2-1

cdr3_aa: CSAPPGLAGPGQFF
cdr3_nt: TGCAGTGCTCCCCCGGGACTAGCGGGTCCTGGGCAGTTCTTC
v_call: TRBV20-1
d_call: TRBD2
clone_size: many
j_call: TRBJ2-1

cdr3_aa: CASSFGLWASTYNEQFF
cdr3_nt: TGTGCCAGCAGTTTCGGCCTCTGGGCGTCTACCTACAATGAGCAGTTCTTC
v_call: TRBV12-3/TRBV12-4
d_call: .
clone_size: .
j_call: TRBJ2-1

cdr3_aa: CASSLDSGAPYGYTF
cdr3_nt: TGTGCCAGCAGCTTAGATTCAGGGGCCCCTTATGGCTACACCTTC
v_call: TRBV7-2
d_call: .
clone_size: .
j_call: TRBJ1-2

cdr3_aa: CAISESETGFREQYF
cdr3_nt: TGTGCCATCAGTGAGTCGGAAACAGGGTTCAGGGAGCAGTACTTC
v_call: TRBV10-3
d_call: .
clone_size: .
j_call: TRBJ2-7

cdr3_aa: CASSAAAYSNQPQHF
cdr3_nt: TGTGCCAGCAGTGCGGCTGCCTATAGCAATCAGCCCCAGCATTTT
v_call: TRBV6-1
d_call: .
clone_size: .
j_call: TRBJ1-5

cdr3_aa: CASSLGQGRISSPLHF
cdr3_nt: TGTGCCAGCAGTCTGGGACAGGGACGAATAAGTTCACCCCTCCACTTT
v_call: TRBV12-3/TRBV12-4
d_call: TRBD1
clone_size: few
j_call: TRBJ1-6

cdr3_aa: CASSQESSGDYEQYF
cdr3_nt: TGTGCCAGCAGCCAAGAATCGTCAGGCGACTACGAGCAGTACTTC
v_call: TRBV3-1
d_call: .
clone_size: many
j_call: TRBJ2-7

cdr3_aa: CASSQGTGLNNSPLHF
cdr3_nt: TGCGCCAGCAGCCAAGGGACAGGGTTGAATAATTCACCCCTCCACTTT
v_call: TRBV4-3
d_call: TRBD1
clone_size: few
j_call: TRBJ1-6

cdr3_aa: CASSYHRDRPSPLHF
cdr3_nt: TGTGCCAGCAGTTACCACCGGGACCGGCCGTCACCCCTCCACTTT
v_call: TRBV6-2/TRBV6-3
d_call: .
clone_size: few
j_call: TRBJ1-6

cdr3_aa: CASSQHAGMGGELFF
cdr3_nt: TGTGCCAGCAGCCAACATGCAGGGATGGGCGGGGAGCTGTTTTTT
v_call: TRBV14
d_call: .
clone_size: .
j_call: TRBJ2-2

cdr3_aa: CASRRSGLLYEQYF
cdr3_nt: TGTGCCAGCAGACGGAGTGGGCTGCTCTACGAGCAGTACTTC
v_call: TRBV2
d_call: .
clone_size: many
j_call: TRBJ2-7

cdr3_aa: CASRDGLASYEQYF
cdr3_nt: TGTGCCAGCAGGGACGGACTAGCGTCCTACGAGCAGTACTTC
v_call: TRBV12-3/TRBV12-4
d_call: TRBD2
clone_size: many
j_call: TRBJ2-7

cdr3_aa: CASSQDNSDRFYEQYF
cdr3_nt: TGTGCCAGCAGCCAAGATAATAGCGATAGATTCTACGAGCAGTACTTC
v_call: TRBV4-2
d_call: .
clone_size: .
j_call: TRBJ2-7

cdr3_aa: CASSRTGVSNQPQHF
cdr3_nt: TGTGCCAGCAGCAGGACAGGGGTTAGCAATCAGCCCCAGCATTTT
v_call: TRBV7-9
d_call: TRBD1
clone_size: .
j_call: TRBJ1-5

cdr3_aa: CASSVVTSGGKNIQYF
cdr3_nt: TGTGCCAGCAGTGTCGTGACTAGCGGGGGGAAAAACATTCAGTACTTC
v_call: TRBV6-1
d_call: TRBD2
clone_size: .
j_call: TRBJ2-4